These 9 T cell receptor beta chains share one sample of origin, sequenced in a study of T cell responses to AZD1222 COVID-19 vaccine. Assay: immunoSEQ multiplex PCR; the TCRdb copy retains only in-frame clones and omits some. The sample consists of some 180,000 clones, roughly 92% of them appearing once. Sequencing was performed on peripheral blood, taken on day 0 of AZD1222 vaccination. The receptors stem from an adult in good health.

The genes are TRBV10-3 and TRBJ1-2, with TRBD1 matching 8 bases. Germline CDR1 and CDR2: ENHRY and SYGVKD. The CDR3 contains 12 residues. V lost 6 bases and J lost 7; bases outside the gene matches: 4. This CDR3 is CAIRAGGGGYTF. The DNA for the CDR3 is TGTGCCATCAGAGCAGGGGGCGGTGGCTACACCTTC.

This chain connects TRBV3-1 (or the pseudogene TRBV3-2) to TRBJ2-7; TRBD2 aligns across 8 bases. J gave up 5 bases and V 10 bases, and 25 bases lay outside the gene matches. Germline V CDR1 and CDR2: LGHDT, YNNKEL (reference sequence). The CDR3 runs 18 residues. The CDR3: CATSGTIADSGVLDEQYF. CDR3 nucleotide sequence: TGTGCCACATCCGGGACGATAGCTGATAGCGGGGTCTTGGACGAGCAGTACTTC.

The J gene is TRBJ2-1, the V gene TRBV4-1, with D unclear. The V end was cut by 0 bases, the J end by 2 bases, with 11 bases between. Germline CDR1 and CDR2: MGHRA and YSYEKL. This CDR3 comprises 16 residues. This CDR3 is CASSQDGQVAYNEQFF. CDR3 DNA: TGCGCCAGCAGCCAAGATGGGCAGGTGGCCTACAATGAGCAGTTCTTC.

In DNA form, the CDR3 reads TGTGCCAGCAGCCGAGGAGGTCAGGTTAATTCACCCCTCCACTTT. Amino acid sequence: CASSRGGQVNSPLHF. The V call is TRBV6-5, the J call TRBJ1-6; D is unclear. In germline, CDR1 is MNHEY, CDR2 SVGAGI. Deletions cut 6 bases from V and 6 bases from J, with 15 bases between. The CDR3 length is 15 residues.

The chain joins TRBV6-2 or TRBV6-3 to TRBJ1-1; the D gene is possibly TRBD1 (5 bases). The germline gives CDR1 MNHEY, CDR2 SVGEGT. The CDR3 sequence is 16 residues long. V lost 4 bases to trimming and J lost 3 bases, with 18 bases between them. CDR3 bases: TGTGCCAGCAGTTCAATAGGGACGGCCGGGGACACTGAAGCTTTCTTT. Its translation: CASSSIGTAGDTEAFF.

The V gene is TRBV9, the J gene TRBJ2-7, with D unresolved. Germline V gene lookup returns CDR1 SGDLS and CDR2 YYNGEE. There are 12 residues in the CDR3. V was trimmed by 0 bases and J by 3 bases, leaving 4 bases between them. CDR3 DNA sequence: TGTGCCAGCAGCGTAGACAGCTACGAGCAGTACTTC. This translates into CASSVDSYEQYF.

J is TRBJ2-1 and V is TRBV7-8; 8 bases fit TRBD2. In germline, CDR1 is SGHVS, CDR2 FQNEAQ. After removal of 4 bases from V and 8 bases from J, the junction contained 4 bases not matched to a gene. The CDR3 contains 13 residues. CDR3 DNA: TGTGCCAGCAGCTCTCGGGAGGGAGATGAGCAGTTCTTC. Protein sequence: CASSSREGDEQFF.

The rearrangement joins TRBV18 to TRBJ1-1, with D possibly being TRBD1 (5 bases). With 4 bases removed from V and 3 bases from J, the gap between germline ends came to 12 bases. This CDR3 comprises 14 residues. Germline V gene lookup returns CDR1 KGHSH and CDR2 LQKENI. The CDR3: CASSQQGAYTEAFF. As DNA, the CDR3 is TGTGCCAGCTCACAGCAGGGTGCTTACACTGAAGCTTTCTTT.

This chain uses TRBV6-5 with TRBJ1-2; TRBD1 agrees at 9 bases. J gave up 0 bases and V 8 bases, and 1 base lay outside the gene matches. There are 13 residues in the CDR3. Germline V gives CDR1 MNHEY, CDR2 SVGAGI. The CDR3: CASGQGPNYGYTF. The CDR3 bases are TGTGCCAGCGGACAGGGGCCTAACTATGGCTACACCTTC.